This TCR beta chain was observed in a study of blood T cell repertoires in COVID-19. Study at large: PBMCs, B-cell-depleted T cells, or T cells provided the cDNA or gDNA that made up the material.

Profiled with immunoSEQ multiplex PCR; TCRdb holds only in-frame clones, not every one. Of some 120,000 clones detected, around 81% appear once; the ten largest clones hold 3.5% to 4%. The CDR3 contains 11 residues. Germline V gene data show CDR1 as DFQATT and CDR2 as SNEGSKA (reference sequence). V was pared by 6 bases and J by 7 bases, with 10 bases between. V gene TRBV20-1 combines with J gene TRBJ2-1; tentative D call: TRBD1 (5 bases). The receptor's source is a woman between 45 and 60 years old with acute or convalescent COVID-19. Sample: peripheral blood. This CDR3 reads CSAADRNEQFF. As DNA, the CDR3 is TGCAGTGCCGCTGACAGAAATGAGCAGTTCTTC.